These 11 T cell receptor beta chains were sequenced from one sample in a study of shared clonotypes between healthy human individuals. Clones were sequenced by immunoSEQ multiplex PCR, and TCRdb holds only the in-frame ones, with some missing. The top ten clones hold 1.8% of a sample with about 670,000 clones, 60% to 80% of them seen once. Material: memory CD4+ T cells sorted from blood. Subset defined: CD45RA-negative fraction. The receptors originated from a woman aged 30 to 39 in good health.

This chain connects TRBV7-6 to TRBJ2-5, with D possibly TRBD2 on 5 matching bases. V lost 5 bases and J lost 2, with 12 bases in between. CDR1 and CDR2 from the germline V gene are SGHVS and FNYEAQ. The CDR3 is 14 amino acids. This chain's CDR3 is CASSRLGVQETQYF. CDR3 in DNA: TGTGCCAGCAGCCGTCTGGGAGTTCAAGAGACCCAGTACTTC.

This chain connects TRBV7-9 to TRBJ2-1; 12 positions match TRBD2. Trimming at V came to 5 bases and at J to 1 base, leaving 12 bases not matched to a gene. CDR3 size: 19 residues. Germline V gives CDR1 SEHNR, CDR2 FQNEAQ (reference sequence). CDR3 sequence (DNA): TGTGCCAGCAGCCGTCCTAGCGGGAGGGCCGATCGATCCTACAATGAGCAGTTCTTC. It encodes CASSRPSGRADRSYNEQFF.

The chain combines TRBV28 with TRBJ2-5; 12 bases are shared with TRBD2. The J call may not be correct, given that the DNA end is closer to TRBJ2-7. Germline V gene data show CDR1 as MDHEN and CDR2 as SYDVKM. The CDR3 spans 15 residues. In DNA form, the CDR3 reads TGTGCCAGCAGTTTAGAGACTAGCGGGAGAGGCGAGCAGTACTTC. Translated: CASSLETSGRGEQYF.

This clone has a handful of counts. The chain is built from TRBV7-7 and TRBJ2-1, with D tentatively TRBD1 (5 bases). This CDR3 has 13 residues. Looked up from germline, CDR1 is SSHAT and CDR2 is FNYEAQ (reference sequence). V was shortened by 5 bases and J by 5 bases, with 10 bases between the two germline ends. CDR3 DNA sequence: TGTGCCAGCAGCCAAGACAGTGACAATGAGCAGTTCTTC. This translates into CASSQDSDNEQFF.

The chain has TRBV14 and TRBJ1-1; TRBD1 agrees at 7 bases. The CDR3 extends over 17 amino acids. J lost 0 bases, V lost 0 bases, and 7 bases had no gene match. Germline-derived CDR1 and CDR2 are SGHDN and FVKESK. The CDR3 coding sequence is TGTGCCAGCAGCCAAGAGACAGGGTTTAGAATGAACACTGAAGCTTTCTTT. The encoded protein is CASSQETGFRMNTEAFF.

The chain is built from TRBV11-2 and TRBJ1-1, with D unclear. The germline V and J ends were trimmed by 2 bases and 7 bases, with 14 bases remaining between them. The germline V gene has CDR1 SGHAT and CDR2 FQNNGV. There are 14 residues in the CDR3. The DNA of the CDR3 is TGTGCCAGCAGCTTAACTTGGGCGGCGGATGAAGCTTTCTTT. Its protein is CASSLTWAADEAFF.

V gene TRBV7-9 combines with J gene TRBJ2-3, with D possibly TRBD1 on 5 matching bases. Trimming removed 5 bases from V and 8 bases from J, with 11 bases in between. CDR3 size: 12 residues. Germline lookup yields CDR1 SEHNR and CDR2 FQNEAQ (reference sequence). The CDR3: CASSEIGATQYF. DNA of the CDR3: TGTGCCAGCAGCGAAATAGGGGCTACGCAGTATTTT.

This clone has only a few counts. The chain employs TRBV18 and TRBJ2-4, with D possibly matching TRBD2 (7 bases). The germline V gene has CDR1 KGHSH and CDR2 LQKENI. CDR3 length: 16 amino acids. V dropped 5 bases and J dropped 5 bases, with 19 bases sitting between them. CDR3 DNA sequence: TGTGCCAGCTCATCCCGAGGCGGGGGCCATGAAAACATTCAGTACTTC. Translation gives CASSSRGGGHENIQYF.

The rearrangement uses TRBV10-3 and TRBJ2-3, with TRBD2 matching over 8 bases. The CDR3 covers 13 residues. Unmatched junction bases numbered 4, after V lost 7 bases and J lost 4 bases. CDR1 ENHRY and CDR2 SYGVKD come from the germline V gene. The CDR3 nucleotides read TGTGCCATCAAAGCGGGGGTCCCAGATACGCAGTATTTT. Translating gives CAIKAGVPDTQYF.

The CDR3: CASSEYITVDTVTGELFF. The DNA of the CDR3 is TGTGCCAGCAGTGAATACATTACAGTCGATACGGTGACCGGGGAGCTGTTTTTT. The chain employs TRBV25-1 and TRBJ2-2, with D unclear. The V gene lost 0 bases and the J gene lost 5 bases, with 19 bases spanning the gap. The CDR3 has 18 amino acids. Looked up from germline, CDR1 is MGHDK and CDR2 is SYGVNS.

DNA of the CDR3: TGTGCCAGTAGCAAGGGCACTTCCTACGAGCAGTACTTC. Translating gives CASSKGTSYEQYF. J is TRBJ2-7 and V is TRBV11-1, with no clear D. CDR1 is SGHAT and CDR2 is FQDESV in the germline V gene (reference sequence). V was trimmed by 9 bases and J by 1 base, leaving 13 bases between them. This CDR3 spans 13 amino acids.